Below are 4 T cell receptor beta chains sequenced from a single sample in a study of tumor-infiltrating lymphocytes in primary liver carcinoma. The input was 450 to 500 ng total RNA; TCR beta cDNA was made from it with a constant-region primer. Investigators got TCR beta libraries out of three nested multiplex PCR rounds, done with slightly modified ARM-PCR. The first two PCR rounds, roughly 9 cycles each, used TRBV1-TRBV30 forward primers and a C-beta reverse primer. One entry per CDR3 protein results from TCRdb running MiXCR on the multiplex PCR reads. The repertoire has 300,000 to 400,000 distinct CDR3 sequences, less than 70% of them found once; the top ten carry approximately 5.9%. The authors took blood RNA from unsorted whole blood and also extracted germline DNA. The sample was peripheral blood. These TCRs come from a man in his forties with primary liver carcinoma and hepatitis B virus infection.

The V gene is TRBV11-2, the J gene TRBJ2-1, with 11 nucleotides matching TRBD2. Trimming removed 7 bases from V and 9 bases from J; junction bases left unmatched: 5. The CDR3 contains 13 residues. The germline V gene has CDR1 SGHAT and CDR2 FQNNGV. For the CDR3, the DNA is TGTGCCAGCAAGTCGACTAGCGGGATTGAGCAGTTCTTC. Its translation: CASKSTSGIEQFF.

V and J are TRBV11-2 and TRBJ2-3; D perhaps matches TRBD2 (5 bases). The V gene's germline CDR1 is SGHAT and CDR2 FQNNGV. This CDR3 spans 15 amino acids. CDR3 residues: CACKDSEYPTDTQYF. As DNA, the CDR3 is TGTGCATGTAAAGATAGCGAATACCCCACAGATACGCAGTATTTT.

As regards this clonotype: The conserved closing phenylalanine or tryptophan is absent in this CDR3, likely reflecting a read error. The chain joins TRBV6-5 to TRBJ1-2; TRBD1 matches at 12 bases. CDR3 size: 14 residues. V gave up 6 bases and J gave up 4 bases; unmatched junction bases: 3. Germline V gives CDR1 MNHEY, CDR2 SVGAGI. Here the CDR3 reads CASRLGQGAYGYTL. The CDR3, as DNA: TGTGCCAGCAGGCTGGGACAGGGGGCCTATGGCTACACCCTC.

This sequence joins TRBV6-6 and TRBJ1-2, with 7 bases lining up with TRBD1. Looked up from germline, CDR1 is MNHNY and CDR2 is SVGAGI (reference sequence). The V gene end was trimmed by 8 bases and the J gene end by 1 base; junction bases not matched to a gene: 10. The CDR3 extends over 15 amino acids. The CDR3 spells CASGHGTVYNYGYTF. The CDR3 nucleotides read TGTGCCAGCGGCCATGGGACAGTGTATAACTATGGCTACACCTTC.